Below, 15 T cell receptor beta chains from the same sample are listed, as sequenced in a study of tumor-infiltrating lymphocytes in primary liver carcinoma. A constant-region primer served to make TCR beta cDNA from 500 to 550 ng total RNA. Slightly modified ARM-PCR with three nested multiplex PCR rounds yielded TCR beta libraries. TRBV1-TRBV30 forward primers paired with a C-beta reverse primer drove the first two PCR rounds, about 11 cycles each. Via MiXCR, TCRdb re-called the multiplex PCR reads, giving one row per CDR3 protein. The repertoire includes 110,000 or so distinct CDR3 sequences, roughly 85% of them detected once, and about 20% sits in the top ten. Taking about 18-32 mg of unsorted bulk tissue, the authors co-extracted RNA and DNA. The sequenced sample consisted of liver tumor tissue from sampling region 3. Subset of the sample: tumor region T3, left-lateral pole. The source is a man in his forties with primary liver carcinoma and hepatitis B virus infection.

V is TRBV11-3 and J is TRBJ2-1; D call uncertain. V was clipped by 2 bases and J by 9 bases, with 8 bases between them. Per germline, CDR1 SGHNT and CDR2 YENEEA. The length of the CDR3 is 12 residues. The CDR3 spells CASSLNGSEQFF. In nucleotides, the CDR3 is TGTGCCAGCAGCTTAAACGGCAGTGAGCAGTTCTTC.

The rearrangement uses TRBV29-1 and TRBJ1-5; D is perhaps TRBD1 (5 bases). The germline V gene encodes CDR1 SQVTM and CDR2 ANQGSEA. The CDR3 is made up of 13 amino acids. V was trimmed by 7 bases and J by 6 bases, leaving 16 bases between them. The CDR3 protein is CSAGEGIGQPQHF. Written as DNA, the CDR3 is TGCAGCGCTGGAGAGGGGATAGGTCAGCCCCAGCATTTT. The full variable domain, with the rest looked up from reference TRBV29-1 and TRBJ1-5, is SAVISQKPSRDICQRGTSLTIQCQVDSQVTMMFWYRQQPGQSLTLIATANQGSEATYESGFVIDKFPISRPNLTFSTLTVSNMSPEDSSIYLCSAGEGIGQPQHFGDGTRLSIL.

This clonotype showed up many times. The chain couples TRBV5-6 to TRBJ1-2; a weak D match, TRBD1 (5 bases). The CDR3 contains 16 residues. V lost 4 bases, J lost 0 bases, and 16 bases lay in between. Germline CDR1 and CDR2: SGHDT and YYEEEE. The CDR3 here is CASSHNYRDPNYGYTF. The DNA of the CDR3 is TGTGCCAGCAGCCACAATTACCGGGACCCTAACTATGGCTACACCTTC.

This clonotype appeared once. Mismatch with germline at one junction end may stem from a read error. The chain couples TRBV11-2 to TRBJ2-3; D is uncertain. Germline CDR1 SGHAT, CDR2 FQNNGV. The CDR3 extends over 16 amino acids. The DNA for the CDR3 is TGTGCCAGGAGCTTACAAGCGAGAGTCAACACAGATACGCAATATTTT. Amino acid sequence: CARSLQARVNTDTQYF.

The count of this clonotype is one. Since no conserved phenylalanine or tryptophan closes the CDR3, a read error is the likely cause. The rearrangement joins TRBV6-1 to TRBJ2-1; 8 bases map to TRBD2. Per the germline V gene, CDR1 is MNHNS and CDR2 is SASEGT. The CDR3 contains 14 residues. V trimming: 11 bases; J trimming: 7 bases; junction bases outside the gene matches: 13. The CDR3 region is CARWSGRAVNEQFI. The CDR3 DNA reads TGTGCCCGCTGGTCCGGGAGGGCCGTTAATGAGCAGTTCATA.

On this clonotype itself: Its ends do not fully match the called genes, so a read error is possible. The chain carries TRBV4-3 and TRBJ1-6; tentative D call: TRBD1 (5 bases). CDR1 and CDR2 (germline): LGHNA, YSLEER. The CDR3 runs to 16 residues. CDR3 residues: CASSFWDRGRNSSLHF. CDR3 bases: TGCGCCAGCAGTTTCTGGGATAGGGGAAGGAATTCATCCCTCCACTTT.

This clonotype was counted once. One end of the junction is discordant with germline, which a read error may explain. The chain couples TRBV11-2 to TRBJ1-5; D could derive from TRBD1 or TRBD2 (6 bases each). The last part of the DNA fits TRBJ2-3 better; the J call may be wrong. The germline CDR1 and CDR2 sequences are SGHAT and FQNNGV. This CDR3 spans 16 amino acids. CDR3 bases: TGTGACAGCAGCCTAAAAGGGGGACTCACGAATCAGCCCCAGTATTTT. Protein product: CDSSLKGGLTNQPQYF.

With regard to this clonotype: At one end the junction does not follow the germline gene, possibly because of a read error. The rearrangement uses TRBV4-3 and TRBJ2-7; D not certain. Germline loops: CDR1 LGHNA, CDR2 YSLEER. This CDR3 spans 13 amino acids. The CDR3 loop is CASGQEQRYEQYF. The CDR3 coding sequence is TGCGCCAGCGGCCAAGAACAGCGTTACGAGCAGTACTTC.

The gene calls are TRBV6-4 and TRBJ2-2, with D possibly TRBD2 on 6 matching bases. The CDR3 runs to 16 residues. Germline CDR1 reads MRHNA; CDR2 reads SNTAGT. Trimming cost V 10 bases and J 4 bases, with 22 bases left between them. CDR3 loop: CATSGKERVGTGELFF. For the CDR3, the DNA is TGTGCCACTTCAGGGAAGGAGCGGGTGGGCACCGGGGAGCTGTTTTTT.

This clonotype was observed many times. CDR3 nucleotide sequence: TGTGCCAGCCTCCGGACAGATACGCAGTATTTT. Translating gives CASLRTDTQYF. The genes are TRBV2 and TRBJ2-3; D uncertain. The CDR3 sequence is 11 residues long. V gave up 8 bases and J gave up 3 bases, with 6 bases separating them. Germline V gene data show CDR1 as SNHLY and CDR2 as FYNNEI.

About this clonotype itself: At one boundary the junction diverges from the germline segment, which might be a read error. This rearrangement joins TRBV4-2 to TRBJ1-2; D is uncertain. Looked up from germline, CDR1 is LGHNA and CDR2 is YNFKEQ. The CDR3 is 14 amino acids. The CDR3 DNA is TGTGCCAGCAGCCAAGGCCCAGAGGGTGATGGCTACACATTC. Its translation: CASSQGPEGDGYTF.

The J gene is TRBJ1-6, the V gene TRBV30, with a weak D call TRBD1 (5 bases). Trimming removed 4 bases at V and 15 bases at J, with 16 bases between. The CDR3 totals 12 residues. The germline V gene encodes CDR1 GTSNPN and CDR2 SVGIG (reference sequence). The CDR3 region is CAWNLSGLLLHF. The CDR3 nucleotides read TGTGCCTGGAACCTCTCGGGGCTGCTCCTCCACTTT.

To note about this clonotype: A much larger clone is a single base away; this may be a read error. This chain uses TRBV5-1 with TRBJ1-1, with D perhaps TRBD1 (5 bases). The CDR3 totals 15 residues. CDR1 is SGHRS, CDR2 YFSETQ, per germline. DNA of the CDR3: TGCACCAGCAGCACCGGGGCGGGGGATCTCACTGAAGCTTTCTTT. Its protein is CTSSTGAGDLTEAFF. Complete variable domain (other parts from reference TRBV5-1 and TRBJ1-1): KAGVTQTPRYLIKTRGQQVTLSCSPISGHRSVSWYQQTPGQGLQFLFEYFSETQRNKGNFPGRFSGRQFSNSRSEMNVSTLELGDSALYLCTSSTGAGDLTEAFFGQGTRLTVV.

CDR3 loop: CANTPLGQGGNEQFF. As DNA, the CDR3 is TGTGCCAACACCCCCCTGGGACAGGGTGGCAATGAGCAGTTCTTC. The genes are TRBV6-5 and TRBJ2-1, with 9 bases lining up with TRBD1. CDR1 is MNHEY and CDR2 is SVGAGI in the germline V gene. The CDR3 runs 15 residues. The V segment lost 10 bases and the J segment 6 bases; nucleotides outside the gene matches: 13.

The V and J genes are TRBV4-3 and TRBJ2-2, with TRBD2 matching 12 bases. Germline values: CDR1 LGHNA, CDR2 YSLEER. V lost 3 bases, J lost 0 bases, and 5 bases stayed unmatched. The CDR3 is 18 amino acids. In DNA form, the CDR3 reads TGCGCCAGCAGCCAGGGACTAGCGGGTTTCGCGAACACCGGGGAGCTGTTTTTT. It specifies CASSQGLAGFANTGELFF.